This TCR beta chain stems from a study of control samples from healthy donors and cancer patients. Clones were sequenced by immunoSEQ multiplex PCR, and TCRdb holds only the in-frame ones, with some missing. Found here are over 85,000 clones, approximately 95% of them singletons; the top ten hold approximately 1.5%. The CDR3 has 16 amino acids. Trimming left V 0 bases short and J 0 bases short, with 9 bases between. CDR1 is MNHEY and CDR2 is SVGAGI in the germline V gene. The source of this sequence is a woman aged 25 to 39 in good health. This chain uses TRBV6-5 with TRBJ2-1; D possibly uses TRBD1 or TRBD2 (6 bases each). The material sequenced was blood. CDR3 amino acids: CASSYSRGVSYNEQFF. The CDR3 DNA follows: TGTGCCAGCAGTTACTCGAGGGGGGTCTCCTACAATGAGCAGTTCTTC.